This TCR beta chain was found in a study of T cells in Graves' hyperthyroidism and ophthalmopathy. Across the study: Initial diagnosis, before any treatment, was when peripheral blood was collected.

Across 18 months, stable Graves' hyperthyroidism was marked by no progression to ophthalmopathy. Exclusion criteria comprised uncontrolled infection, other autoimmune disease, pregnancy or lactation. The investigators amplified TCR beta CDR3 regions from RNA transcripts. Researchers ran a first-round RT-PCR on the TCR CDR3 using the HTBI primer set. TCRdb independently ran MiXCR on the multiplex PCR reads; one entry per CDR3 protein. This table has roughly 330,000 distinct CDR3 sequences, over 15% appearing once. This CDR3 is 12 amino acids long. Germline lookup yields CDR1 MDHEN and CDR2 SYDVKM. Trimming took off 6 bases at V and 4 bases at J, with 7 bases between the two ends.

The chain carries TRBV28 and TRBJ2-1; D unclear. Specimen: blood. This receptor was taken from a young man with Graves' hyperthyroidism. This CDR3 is CASSLIYNEQFF. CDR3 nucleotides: TGTGCCAGCAGCCTTATATACAATGAGCAGTTCTTC.